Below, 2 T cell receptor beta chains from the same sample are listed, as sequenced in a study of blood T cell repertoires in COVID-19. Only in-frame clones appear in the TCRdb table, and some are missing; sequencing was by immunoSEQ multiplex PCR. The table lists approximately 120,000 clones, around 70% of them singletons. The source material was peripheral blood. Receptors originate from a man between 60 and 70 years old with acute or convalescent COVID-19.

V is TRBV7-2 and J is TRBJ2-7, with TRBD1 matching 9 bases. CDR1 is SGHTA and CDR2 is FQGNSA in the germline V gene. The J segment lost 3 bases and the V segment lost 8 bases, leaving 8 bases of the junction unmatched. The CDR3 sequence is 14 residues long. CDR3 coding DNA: TGTGCCAGCCGCCCGGGACAGGGCTTCTACGAGCAGTACTTC. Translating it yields CASRPGQGFYEQYF. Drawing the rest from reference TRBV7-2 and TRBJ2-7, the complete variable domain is GAGVSQSPSNKVTEKGKDVELRCDPISGHTALYWYRQSLGQGLEFLIYFQGNSAPDKSGLPSDRFSAERTGGSVSTLTIQRTQQEDSAVYLCASRPGQGFYEQYFGPGTRLTVT.

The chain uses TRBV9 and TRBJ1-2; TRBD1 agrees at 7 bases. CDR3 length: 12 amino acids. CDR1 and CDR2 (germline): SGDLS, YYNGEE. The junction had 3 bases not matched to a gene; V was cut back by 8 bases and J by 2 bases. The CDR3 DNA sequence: TGTGCCAGTGGACAGGCGAACTATGGCTACACCTTC. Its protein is CASGQANYGYTF.